A single sample gave rise to the 22 T cell receptor beta chains below, sequenced in a study of cytomegalovirus exposure and HLA in healthy donors. The protocol was immunoSEQ multiplex PCR, while the TCRdb copy is restricted to in-frame clones and leaves out a portion. This sample yields some 150,000 clones, of which over 80% are seen a single time; roughly 4.8% belongs to the top ten. The sample comprised PBMCs. The receptors originated from a man between 18 and 29 years old in good health and CMV-seropositive.

The chain carries TRBV27 and TRBJ2-7; weak D call: TRBD2 (6 bases). This CDR3 is built from 15 residues. Germline CDR1 and CDR2: MNHEY and SMNVEV (reference sequence). Trimming left V 5 bases short and J 2 bases short, with 16 bases between. Here the CDR3 DNA reads TGTGCCAGCAGTCCCATCGGGGGTAATACCTACGAGCAGTACTTC. Its translation: CASSPIGGNTYEQYF.

The rearrangement links TRBV6-1 to TRBJ1-2, with TRBD1 matching over 7 bases. Trimming removed 1 base from V and 5 bases from J; junction bases left unmatched: 1. The CDR3 is 13 residues long. The V gene's germline CDR1 is MNHNS and CDR2 SASEGT. DNA for the CDR3: TGTGCCAGCAGTGAAGAGACAGGGTATGGCTACACCTTC. It yields the protein CASSEETGYGYTF.

The gene calls are TRBV2 and TRBJ2-1, with TRBD2 matching 9 bases. The germline CDR1 and CDR2 sequences are SNHLY and FYNNEI. V was pared by 8 bases and J by 8 bases, with 13 bases of the junction left unmatched. The CDR3 has 15 residues. CDR3: CASGASGITSDEQFF. DNA of the CDR3: TGTGCCAGCGGGGCTAGCGGGATAACCAGCGATGAGCAGTTCTTC.

The chain couples TRBV19 to TRBJ1-2, with unresolved D. V lost 5 bases and J lost 6, with 13 bases in between. This CDR3 region has 13 residues. Germline V CDR1 and CDR2: LNHDA, SQIVND (reference sequence). CDR3 sequence: CASSVKGDNGYTF. In DNA form, the CDR3 reads TGTGCCAGTAGTGTAAAAGGAGATAATGGCTACACCTTC.

The chain couples TRBV5-1 to TRBJ1-4, with D hard to call. This CDR3 contains 14 residues. CDR1 SGHRS and CDR2 YFSETQ come from the germline V gene. The germline V and J ends were trimmed by 1 base and 6 bases, with 10 bases remaining between them. The CDR3 sequence: CASSLSRADEKLFF. The CDR3 nucleotides read TGCGCCAGCAGCTTGAGCCGCGCCGATGAAAAACTGTTTTTT.

V and J are TRBV5-1 and TRBJ1-1, with 9 nucleotides matching TRBD1. The V gene's germline CDR1 is SGHRS and CDR2 YFSETQ. This CDR3 spans 16 amino acids. Trimming took 2 bases from V and 8 from J; bases not matched to a gene: 13. The CDR3 protein is CASSLQGALLGAEAFF. The CDR3 DNA follows: TGCGCCAGCAGCTTACAGGGGGCCCTGCTAGGAGCCGAAGCTTTCTTT.

The chain employs TRBV19 and TRBJ2-6; D unclear. This CDR3 has 14 residues. Trimming removed 5 bases from V and 0 bases from J, with 5 bases in between. Looked up from germline, CDR1 is LNHDA and CDR2 is SQIVND (reference sequence). Here the CDR3 DNA reads TGTGCCAGTAGTCCCCTCTCTGGGGCCAACGTCCTGACTTTC. Amino acid sequence: CASSPLSGANVLTF.

This clone was observed a few times. The CDR3 DNA reads as TGTGCCAGCAGTCCTGGGACAGGAAATCAGCCCCAGCATTTT. This translates into CASSPGTGNQPQHF. The rearrangement uses TRBV2 and TRBJ1-5, with TRBD1 matching over 8 bases. V shed 5 bases, J shed 4 bases, and the junction held 4 bases outside the gene matches. There are 14 residues in the CDR3. Germline CDR1 reads SNHLY; CDR2 reads FYNNEI.

The chain employs TRBV18 and TRBJ2-1; 8 nucleotides match TRBD2. V was clipped by 2 bases and J by 9 bases; unmatched bases: 0. The CDR3 loop spans 12 amino acids. The germline V gene encodes CDR1 KGHSH and CDR2 LQKENI. The CDR3 nucleotides are TGTGCCAGCTCACCAGCGGGGGGTGAGCAGTTCTTC. The encoded protein is CASSPAGGEQFF. Supplemented by reference TRBV18 and TRBJ2-1, the full variable domain reads NAGVMQNPRHLVRRRGQEARLRCSPMKGHSHVYWYRQLPEEGLKFMVYLQKENIIDESGMPKERFSAEFPKEGPSILRIQQVVRGDSAAYFCASSPAGGEQFFGPGTRLTVL.

The V call is TRBV7-9, the J call TRBJ1-1; 12 nucleotides align to TRBD1. This CDR3 is built from 16 residues. V shed 6 bases and J 7 bases; nucleotides not matched to a gene: 12. Germline V gene lookup returns CDR1 SEHNR and CDR2 FQNEAQ (reference sequence). CDR3 residues: CASSPQGQGANNEAFF. In nucleotides, the CDR3 is TGTGCCAGCAGTCCCCAGGGACAGGGGGCGAATAATGAAGCTTTCTTT.

The chain is built from TRBV5-1 and TRBJ2-5; D perhaps matches TRBD1 (6 bases). Germline CDR1 and CDR2: SGHRS and YFSETQ. The CDR3 runs 14 residues. Trimming took 6 bases from V and 1 from J, leaving 13 bases between them. CDR3 loop: CASTSSGAQETQYF. The CDR3 DNA follows: TGCGCCAGCACCTCGTCAGGGGCCCAAGAGACCCAGTACTTC.

The chain combines TRBV28 with TRBJ1-5, with TRBD1 identical over 7 bases. CDR1 is MDHEN and CDR2 is SYDVKM in the germline V gene. This CDR3 is built from 14 residues. J was trimmed by 0 bases and V by 4 bases; bases with no gene match: 0. The CDR3 DNA follows: TGTGCCAGCAGTTGGGACAGTAGCAATCAGCCCCAGCATTTT. It translates to CASSWDSSNQPQHF.

The V call is TRBV28, the J call TRBJ1-1, with D possibly being TRBD1 (5 bases). Germline V gene sequence: CDR1 MDHEN, CDR2 SYDVKM. V lost 1 base and J 6 bases, leaving 18 bases between the germline ends. The CDR3 spans 16 residues. The CDR3 protein is CASSLSGLGVRAEAFF. CDR3 DNA sequence: TGTGCCAGCAGTTTATCTGGGTTAGGGGTTAGGGCTGAAGCTTTCTTT.

The chain carries TRBV19 and TRBJ2-3; 10 positions agree with TRBD1. This CDR3 has 16 amino acids. Germline-derived CDR1 and CDR2 are LNHDA and SQIVND (reference sequence). The trim removed 4 bases at V and 3 bases at J, leaving 7 bases unmatched. This CDR3 is CASSSRDRGVTDTQYF. Written as DNA, the CDR3 is TGTGCCAGTAGTAGCCGGGACAGGGGTGTGACAGATACGCAGTATTTT.

The DNA of the CDR3 is TGTGCCACCAGCAGAGCGGGGCAAGGGGGAGAAAAACTGTTTTTT. Residues: CATSRAGQGGEKLFF. The chain employs TRBV15 and TRBJ1-4; D might be TRBD1 (6 bases). In germline, CDR1 is LNHNV, CDR2 YYDKDF (reference sequence). The CDR3 loop spans 15 amino acids. V was clipped by 1 base and J by 8 bases, with 14 bases between them.

This sequence joins TRBV4-2 and TRBJ2-2; 10 nucleotides match TRBD1. CDR1 is LGHNA, CDR2 YNFKEQ, per germline. V trimming: 3 bases; J trimming: 5 bases; junction bases outside the gene matches: 3. The CDR3 extends over 15 amino acids. The CDR3 bases are TGTGCCAGCAGCCACGGACAGGGGGGGACCGGGGAGCTGTTTTTT. Protein: CASSHGQGGTGELFF.

CDR3 region: CASSYGREQSYEQYF. The CDR3 coding sequence is TGTGCCAGCAGTTACGGGCGGGAACAGTCCTACGAGCAGTACTTC. The rearrangement links TRBV6-5 to TRBJ2-7, with D possibly being TRBD2 (6 bases). Germline lookup yields CDR1 MNHEY and CDR2 SVGAGI. This CDR3 has 15 amino acids. V was shortened by 2 bases and J by 1 base, with 12 bases between the two germline ends.

V gene TRBV27 combines with J gene TRBJ1-1; a possible D gene is TRBD1 (5 bases). The V gene lost 8 bases and the J gene lost 4 bases, with 14 bases spanning the gap. The CDR3 length is 13 residues. In germline, CDR1 is MNHEY, CDR2 SMNVEV (reference sequence). The CDR3: CASLGVVGTEAFF. The CDR3 DNA follows: TGTGCCAGCCTAGGGGTCGTTGGCACTGAAGCTTTCTTT.

V is TRBV5-1 and J is TRBJ2-1; D is unresolved. The ends were cut back, 3 bases at V and 6 bases at J, with 7 bases in the middle. CDR3 length: 12 amino acids. Looked up from germline, CDR1 is SGHRS and CDR2 is YFSETQ. This chain's CDR3 is CASSYPSNEQFF. As DNA, the CDR3 is TGCGCCAGCAGCTACCCTAGCAATGAGCAGTTCTTC.

This chain links TRBV14 with TRBJ2-1; D gene unclear. CDR3 length: 13 amino acids. Per the germline V gene, CDR1 is SGHDN and CDR2 is FVKESK. The V and J ends lost 2 bases and 8 bases respectively, with 10 bases between them. The DNA of the CDR3 is TGTGCCAGCAGCCAATATCAGATCCATGAGCAGTTCTTC. Protein product: CASSQYQIHEQFF.

The chain uses TRBV27 and TRBJ1-5; D is unclear. The CDR3 contains 13 residues. V lost 2 bases to trimming and J lost 6 bases, with 8 bases between them. Germline lookup yields CDR1 MNHEY and CDR2 SMNVEV (reference sequence). The CDR3 loop is CASSLSYGQPQHF. The CDR3 nucleotides read TGTGCCAGCAGTTTAAGTTACGGTCAGCCCCAGCATTTT.

CDR3 in amino acids: CASRFGRGGPPYEQYF. CDR3 nucleotides: TGTGCCAGCAGATTCGGTAGGGGTGGCCCCCCCTACGAGCAGTACTTC. The chain couples TRBV11-2 to TRBJ2-7, with D maybe TRBD1 (5 bases). Germline V gives CDR1 SGHAT, CDR2 FQNNGV. The V end lost 6 bases, the J end lost 2 bases, and 20 bases lay between the germline ends. There are 16 residues in the CDR3.